These 15 T cell receptor beta chains originate from one sample sequenced in a study of OX40 agonist ivuxolimab in advanced cancers. Assay: immunoSEQ multiplex PCR; the TCRdb copy retains only in-frame clones and omits some. The sample comprises 30,000 to 35,000 clones, 70% to 85% of which are singletons, and about 25% rests with the top ten. This sample comprised CD4+ or CD8+ T cells sorted from blood, obtained in a trial of the OX40 agonist ivuxolimab. Receptors originate from an adult with an advanced solid tumor such as melanoma, head and neck, liver or kidney cancer.

The chain recombines TRBV11-1 with TRBJ1-1, with 9 bases lining up with TRBD1. Germline assignment: CDR1 SGHAT and CDR2 FQDESV (reference sequence). The CDR3 has 15 amino acids. V gave up 2 bases and J gave up 3 bases; unmatched junction bases: 4. CDR3 nucleotide sequence: TGTGCCAGCAGCTTACAACAGGGGGCGGACACTGAAGCTTTCTTT. Its protein is CASSLQQGADTEAFF.

A few counts support this clone. V and J are TRBV6-1 and TRBJ1-1; D is unclear. Germline V CDR1 and CDR2: MNHNS, SASEGT. CDR3 length: 14 residues. With 4 bases removed from V and 7 bases from J, the gap between germline ends came to 16 bases. The CDR3 sequence: CASSAARVSIEAFF. For the CDR3, the DNA is TGTGCCAGCAGTGCGGCTAGGGTATCCATTGAAGCTTTCTTT.

The V gene is TRBV27, the J gene TRBJ2-7, with TRBD1 matching 8 bases. Unmatched junction bases numbered 6, after V lost 4 bases and J lost 1 base. Germline V gene lookup returns CDR1 MNHEY and CDR2 SMNVEV (reference sequence). CDR3 length: 15 residues. The CDR3 bases are TGTGCCAGCAGTTGGGGACAGGAGTTTTCCTACGAGCAGTACTTC. This sequence encodes CASSWGQEFSYEQYF.

V usage is TRBV28 and J usage is TRBJ1-1; D is perhaps TRBD1 (5 bases). The CDR3 has 15 amino acids. The V end lost 6 bases, the J end lost 4 bases, and 18 bases lay between the germline ends. Per germline, CDR1 MDHEN and CDR2 SYDVKM. CDR3 sequence reads: CASSYVRGRATEAFF. In DNA, the CDR3 is TGTGCCAGCAGCTACGTTAGGGGCAGGGCCACTGAAGCTTTCTTT. The complete variable domain, with remaining parts taken from reference TRBV28 and TRBJ1-1, reads DVKVTQSSRYLVKRTGEKVFLECVQDMDHENMFWYRQDPGLGLRLIYFSYDVKMKEKGDIPEGYSVSREKKERFSLILESASTNQTSMYLCASSYVRGRATEAFFGQGTRLTVV.

CDR3 DNA: TGTGCCAGCAGCGTAGGGGGATGGCAGGGACAAGAGACCCAGTACTTC. Translated: CASSVGGWQGQETQYF. This chain connects TRBV9 to TRBJ2-5; tentative D call: TRBD1 (5 bases). Germline-derived CDR1 and CDR2 are SGDLS and YYNGEE. The CDR3 length is 16 residues. V lost 0 bases and J lost 2, with 14 bases in between. Together with reference TRBV9 and TRBJ2-5, the CDR3 gives the full variable domain: DSGVTQTPKHLITATGQRVTLRCSPRSGDLSVYWYQQSLDQGLQFLIQYYNGEERAKGNILERFSAQQFPDLHSELNLSSLELGDSALYFCASSVGGWQGQETQYFGPGTRLLVL.

The chain links TRBV19 to TRBJ2-2; D unresolved. Trimming cost V 3 bases and J 1 base, with 6 bases left between them. The CDR3 length is 14 residues. Looked up from germline, CDR1 is LNHDA and CDR2 is SQIVND (reference sequence). In DNA form, the CDR3 reads TGTGCCAGTAGTATCGGCTGGAACACCGGGGAGCTGTTTTTT. It yields the protein CASSIGWNTGELFF. Using reference TRBV19 and TRBJ2-2 for the parts outside the CDR3, the full variable domain is DGGITQSPKYLFRKEGQNVTLSCEQNLNHDAMYWYRQDPGQGLRLIYYSQIVNDFQKGDIAEGYSVSREKKESFPLTVTSAQKNPTAFYLCASSIGWNTGELFFGEGSRLTVL.

The chain carries TRBV19 and TRBJ2-3; tentatively, D is TRBD1 (5 bases). This CDR3 spans 15 amino acids. Trimming removed 3 bases from V and 1 base from J, with 11 bases in between. CDR1 LNHDA and CDR2 SQIVND come from the germline V gene (reference sequence). DNA of the CDR3: TGTGCCAGTAGTATTGAGGAAGGGGGCACAGATACGCAGTATTTT. As protein: CASSIEEGGTDTQYF.

This clone was observed a handful of times. This is likely an artifact of a read error, given a far larger clone one base away. The sample carries other DNA sequences with the same CDR3. The chain employs TRBV4-1 and TRBJ2-1; D gene ambiguous. CDR1 and CDR2 from the germline V gene are MGHRA and YSYEKL. V lost 4 bases and J lost 10, with 14 bases in between. The CDR3 spans 13 residues. CDR3 protein: CASSPLTRTEQFF. DNA for the CDR3: TGCGCCAGCAGCCCCTTAACCCGGACCGAGCAGTTCTTC.

The rearrangement uses TRBV5-1 and TRBJ1-3; D is perhaps TRBD1 (6 bases). The CDR3 is 16 residues long. Germline V lookup: CDR1 SGHRS, CDR2 YFSETQ. Trimming stripped 10 bases from V and 0 bases from J, with 20 bases between. CDR3 sequence reads: CACQPGGPSSGNTIYF. The CDR3 DNA is TGCGCCTGCCAACCGGGGGGCCCAAGCTCTGGAAACACCATATATTTT.

Concerning this clone itself: Without the conserved terminal phenylalanine or tryptophan, this CDR3 likely stems from a read error. Because the CDR3's place on the DNA is in doubt, the DNA is left out and the CDR3 is given as listed by TCRdb. The CDR3 loop reads CASSLLQELDKVGP. The rearrangement joins TRBV25-1 to TRBJ2-6; the table's D call, TRBD1, has no DNA check behind it. The germline V gene encodes CDR1 MGHDK and CDR2 SYGVNS. The CDR3 is made up of 14 amino acids, end residues included.

The chain joins TRBV6-4 to TRBJ1-5; D gene ambiguous. With 5 bases removed from V and 4 bases from J, the gap between germline ends came to 18 bases. The CDR3 covers 16 residues. Germline assignment: CDR1 MRHNA and CDR2 SNTAGT. This CDR3 reads CASSPHTVSLNQPQHF. The CDR3 DNA sequence: TGTGCCAGCAGTCCACACACCGTTAGCCTAAATCAGCCCCAGCATTTT.

V gene TRBV29-1 combines with J gene TRBJ1-3, with 7 bases lining up with TRBD1. CDR1 is SQVTM and CDR2 is ANQGSEA in the germline V gene. With V trimmed by 7 bases and J by 7 bases, 4 bases remained unmatched. The CDR3 spans 11 residues. The CDR3 DNA reads as TGCAGCGCCCTACAGGGGAACACCATATATTTT. Its protein product is CSALQGNTIYF.

The chain is built from TRBV19 and TRBJ1-5, with D uncertain. The CDR3 runs to 14 residues. Germline-derived CDR1 and CDR2 are LNHDA and SQIVND (reference sequence). The V and J ends lost 6 bases and 2 bases respectively, with 11 bases between them. The CDR3: CASREGNRNQPQHF. Here the CDR3 DNA reads TGTGCCAGTAGGGAAGGGAATCGCAATCAGCCCCAGCATTTT.

This clone was picked up a small number of times. The chain joins TRBV10-1 to TRBJ1-1, with D perhaps matching TRBD1 (6 bases). This CDR3 has 14 amino acids. V was clipped by 3 bases and J by 3 bases, with 11 bases between them. Germline V CDR1 and CDR2: WNHNN, SYGVQD (reference sequence). The CDR3 here is CASSDEGEYTEAFF. In nucleotides, the CDR3 is TGCGCCAGCAGTGATGAGGGGGAGTACACTGAAGCTTTCTTT.

This clone has only a few counts. The chain has TRBV7-3 and TRBJ2-7, with unresolved D. V lost 2 bases to trimming and J lost 6 bases, with 11 bases between them. The germline CDR1 and CDR2 sequences are SGHTA and FQGTGA. The CDR3 consists of 13 residues. CDR3 in DNA: TGTGCCAGCAGCTTATTGTCAAGCTCCGAGCAGTACTTC. Amino acid sequence: CASSLLSSSEQYF.